Listed below are T cell receptor beta chains from one sample, sequenced in a study of cytomegalovirus exposure and HLA in healthy donors. The assay was immunoSEQ multiplex PCR, and TCRdb's table has in-frame clones only and misses some. Of roughly 130,000 clones listed, about 84% are singletons. The sample consisted of PBMCs. The receptor set was obtained from a boy younger than 18 in good health and CMV-seronegative. Both conserved end residues are part of each CDR3. The order of the fields is V gene, clone size, J gene, D gene, CDR3 DNA, CDR3 protein. The D gene is left open where the match is weak. Clone size, where shown, is once, few, many, or a class for clones that have expanded.

v_call: TRBV14; clone_size: once; j_call: TRBJ1-1; d_call: TRBD1; cdr3_nt: TGTGCCAGCAGCAAGAAGGGAGGGACAGGGGTTTTTGACACTGAAGCTTTCTTT; cdr3_aa: CASSKKGGTGVFDTEAFF
v_call: TRBV2; clone_size: .; j_call: TRBJ2-7; d_call: TRBD1; cdr3_nt: TGTGCCAGCAGTGATAAGGGGACAGGGCCGCAAGAGCAGTACTTC; cdr3_aa: CASSDKGTGPQEQYF
v_call: TRBV19; clone_size: .; j_call: TRBJ2-2; d_call: .; cdr3_nt: TGTGCCAGTAGTAACTTAAGGGGCGGGGAGCTGTTTTTT; cdr3_aa: CASSNLRGGELFF
v_call: TRBV7-9; clone_size: .; j_call: TRBJ1-2; d_call: .; cdr3_nt: TGTGCCAGCACCGGTACGCAGGGCGGTTATGGCTACACCTTC; cdr3_aa: CASTGTQGGYGYTF
v_call: TRBV19; clone_size: .; j_call: TRBJ2-3; d_call: .; cdr3_nt: TGTGCCAGTAGTATTGACAGATACCTGGGTACGCAGTATTTT; cdr3_aa: CASSIDRYLGTQYF
v_call: TRBV7-8; clone_size: .; j_call: TRBJ1-5; d_call: .; cdr3_nt: TGTGCCAGCAGCTTTGGGGGAGGAGGCAATCAGCCCCAGCATTTT; cdr3_aa: CASSFGGGGNQPQHF
v_call: TRBV30; clone_size: once; j_call: TRBJ2-7; d_call: .; cdr3_nt: TGTGCCTGGAGTGGGCCAGGGGATCCCCACGAGCAGTACTTC; cdr3_aa: CAWSGPGDPHEQYF
v_call: TRBV6-5; clone_size: .; j_call: TRBJ1-6; d_call: TRBD1; cdr3_nt: TGTGCCAGTCGGAAGGGACAGTATAATTCACCCCTCCACTTT; cdr3_aa: CASRKGQYNSPLHF
v_call: TRBV2; clone_size: .; j_call: TRBJ2-7; d_call: .; cdr3_nt: TGTGCCAGCAGTGAGAGTCCGGGGATTTACGAGCAGTACTTC; cdr3_aa: CASSESPGIYEQYF
v_call: TRBV9; clone_size: few; j_call: TRBJ2-3; d_call: .; cdr3_nt: TGTGCCAGCAGCCCCTACACAGATACGCAGTATTTT; cdr3_aa: CASSPYTDTQYF
v_call: TRBV27; clone_size: .; j_call: TRBJ2-7; d_call: .; cdr3_nt: TGTGCCAGCAGTTTGGCAGGGCCCCACTACGAGCAGTACTTC; cdr3_aa: CASSLAGPHYEQYF
v_call: TRBV9; clone_size: few; j_call: TRBJ2-7; d_call: TRBD2; cdr3_nt: TGTGCCAGCAGCGTAGAGGTCGGGAGGCAGGACGAGCAGTACTTC; cdr3_aa: CASSVEVGRQDEQYF
v_call: TRBV7-6; clone_size: .; j_call: TRBJ2-1; d_call: TRBD2; cdr3_nt: TGTGCCAGCAGCCTCGATGGGACTAGCGCTTACAATGAGCAGTTCTTC; cdr3_aa: CASSLDGTSAYNEQFF
v_call: TRBV10-3; clone_size: .; j_call: TRBJ2-1; d_call: TRBD2; cdr3_nt: TGTGCCTCAGTGGGGAGGGCCGACAATGAGCAGTTCTTC; cdr3_aa: CASVGRADNEQFF
v_call: TRBV6-5; clone_size: .; j_call: TRBJ1-2; d_call: TRBD1; cdr3_nt: TGTGCCAGCAGTTACTCGTGGGACAGGGGGGGCTACACCTTC; cdr3_aa: CASSYSWDRGGYTF
v_call: TRBV5-6; clone_size: few; j_call: TRBJ1-1; d_call: .; cdr3_nt: TGTGCCAGCAGCTCCGGACAGACCAACACTGAAGCTTTCTTT; cdr3_aa: CASSSGQTNTEAFF
v_call: TRBV30; clone_size: once; j_call: TRBJ2-1; d_call: .; cdr3_nt: TGTGCCTGGAGTGTACTTGCGCTTCACTACAATGAGCAGTTCTTC; cdr3_aa: CAWSVLALHYNEQFF
v_call: TRBV5-4; clone_size: .; j_call: TRBJ2-1; d_call: TRBD2; cdr3_nt: TGTGCCAGCAGCAAGGAACTAGCGGGAGGGCCTAACAATGAGCAGTTCTTC; cdr3_aa: CASSKELAGGPNNEQFF
v_call: TRBV9; clone_size: .; j_call: TRBJ2-1; d_call: .; cdr3_nt: TGTGCCAGCAGCGTAGACAGGGACCATGAGCAGTTCTTC; cdr3_aa: CASSVDRDHEQFF
v_call: TRBV5-4; clone_size: .; j_call: TRBJ2-5; d_call: .; cdr3_nt: TGTGCCAGCAGCTTACAGACAGAAGCAGAGACCCAGTACTTC; cdr3_aa: CASSLQTEAETQYF
v_call: TRBV5-4; clone_size: .; j_call: TRBJ2-1; d_call: .; cdr3_nt: TGTGCCAGCAGCTTGAATCGGGACAATGAGCAGTTCTTC; cdr3_aa: CASSLNRDNEQFF
v_call: TRBV5-8; clone_size: .; j_call: TRBJ2-2; d_call: .; cdr3_nt: TGTGCCAGCAGCTGGAAGGGGGTTGGCAGGGCGAGCGGGGAGCTGTTTTTT; cdr3_aa: CASSWKGVGRASGELFF
v_call: TRBV11-2; clone_size: .; j_call: TRBJ1-1; d_call: .; cdr3_nt: TGTGCCAGCAGCTTATCTGCAGTTGCTGAAGCTTTCTTT; cdr3_aa: CASSLSAVAEAFF
v_call: TRBV21-1; clone_size: .; j_call: TRBJ1-2; d_call: .; cdr3_nt: TGTGCCAGCAGCAAAGTTCCGTCAGGACACAAATCTAACTATGGCTACACCTTC; cdr3_aa: CASSKVPSGHKSNYGYTF
v_call: TRBV7-6; clone_size: once; j_call: TRBJ1-1; d_call: TRBD1; cdr3_nt: TGTGCCAGCAGCTTACTGCTGACAGGGTTCATGAACACTGAAGCTTTCTTT; cdr3_aa: CASSLLLTGFMNTEAFF
v_call: TRBV5-6; clone_size: few; j_call: TRBJ1-4; d_call: .; cdr3_nt: TGTGCCAGCAGCTTGAGGGCGGGGAATGAAAAACTGTTTTTT; cdr3_aa: CASSLRAGNEKLFF
v_call: TRBV7-9; clone_size: .; j_call: TRBJ2-1; d_call: TRBD2; cdr3_nt: TGTGCCAGCAGCTTCCGGACTAGCGGGGACTACAATGAGCAGTTCTTC; cdr3_aa: CASSFRTSGDYNEQFF
v_call: TRBV11-3; clone_size: .; j_call: TRBJ2-3; d_call: TRBD2; cdr3_nt: TGTGCCAGCAGCCCCTACTCTAGCGGCCATAGCACAGATACGCAGTATTTT; cdr3_aa: CASSPYSSGHSTDTQYF
v_call: TRBV30; clone_size: .; j_call: TRBJ2-7; d_call: TRBD2; cdr3_nt: TGTGCCTGGAGTCCCCCCGGGGGGAGGAGCTACGAGCAGTACTTC; cdr3_aa: CAWSPPGGRSYEQYF
v_call: TRBV30; clone_size: few; j_call: TRBJ2-1; d_call: TRBD2; cdr3_nt: TGTGCCTGGAAGGGGACTATGTACAATGAGCAGTTCTTC; cdr3_aa: CAWKGTMYNEQFF
v_call: TRBV6-5; clone_size: once; j_call: TRBJ2-1; d_call: .; cdr3_nt: TGTGCCAGCAGGGGAGAGGATGAGCAGTTCTTC; cdr3_aa: CASRGEDEQFF
v_call: TRBV2; clone_size: .; j_call: TRBJ2-3; d_call: .; cdr3_nt: TGTGCCAGCATGAGCGGAACTAGCACAGATACGCAGTATTTT; cdr3_aa: CASMSGTSTDTQYF
v_call: TRBV30; clone_size: .; j_call: TRBJ1-1; d_call: .; cdr3_nt: TGTGCCTGGAGGTTCTACACTGAAGCTTTCTTT; cdr3_aa: CAWRFYTEAFF
v_call: TRBV4-1; clone_size: once; j_call: TRBJ1-3; d_call: .; cdr3_nt: TGCGCCAGCAGCCAAAACACGGGGAACACCATATATTTT; cdr3_aa: CASSQNTGNTIYF
v_call: TRBV4-2; clone_size: .; j_call: TRBJ1-1; d_call: .; cdr3_nt: TGTGCCAGCAGTCTGGGACTGGAGAACACTGAAGCTTTCTTT; cdr3_aa: CASSLGLENTEAFF
v_call: TRBV6-6; clone_size: .; j_call: TRBJ1-2; d_call: TRBD1; cdr3_nt: TGTGCCAGCAGTGAGTGGGACAGTCCCTATGGCTACACCTTC; cdr3_aa: CASSEWDSPYGYTF
v_call: TRBV19; clone_size: .; j_call: TRBJ2-3; d_call: TRBD2; cdr3_nt: TGTGCCAGTAGGGATAGCGGGAGAACAGATACGCAGTATTTT; cdr3_aa: CASRDSGRTDTQYF
v_call: TRBV29-1; clone_size: .; j_call: TRBJ1-1; d_call: .; cdr3_nt: TGCAGCGTACACGGGACGGGGGGCGTACATACTGAAGCTTTCTTT; cdr3_aa: CSVHGTGGVHTEAFF
v_call: TRBV4-1; clone_size: .; j_call: TRBJ2-7; d_call: TRBD2; cdr3_nt: TGCGCCAGCAGCCAAGTAGCGGGAGGGGGTCCCTACGAGCAGTACTTC; cdr3_aa: CASSQVAGGGPYEQYF
v_call: TRBV5-1; clone_size: .; j_call: TRBJ1-1; d_call: TRBD1; cdr3_nt: TGCGCCAGCAGCTCAACAGGGGGGAACACTGAAGCTTTCTTT; cdr3_aa: CASSSTGGNTEAFF
v_call: TRBV4-1; clone_size: .; j_call: TRBJ2-7; d_call: .; cdr3_nt: TGCGCCAGCAGCCAAGAACAGCGGAGACAATACGAGCAGTACTTC; cdr3_aa: CASSQEQRRQYEQYF
v_call: TRBV7-9; clone_size: .; j_call: TRBJ1-1; d_call: TRBD1; cdr3_nt: TGTGCCAGCAGCAGGACAGGGGGAAACACTGAAGCTTTCTTT; cdr3_aa: CASSRTGGNTEAFF
v_call: TRBV27; clone_size: .; j_call: TRBJ2-3; d_call: TRBD1; cdr3_nt: TGTGCCAGCAGTCATTATCCCCTCACGGGACAGGGGGAAGAAGATACGCAGTATTTT; cdr3_aa: CASSHYPLTGQGEEDTQYF
v_call: TRBV6-4; clone_size: .; j_call: TRBJ1-1; d_call: .; cdr3_nt: TGTGCCAGCAAGATAGCGGCAGGAAACACTGAAGCTTTCTTT; cdr3_aa: CASKIAAGNTEAFF
v_call: TRBV6-5; clone_size: .; j_call: TRBJ1-1; d_call: TRBD1; cdr3_nt: TGTGCCAGCAGTTATTCCGGGACAGGGGGCCGCGGAGCTTTCTTT; cdr3_aa: CASSYSGTGGRGAFF
v_call: TRBV5-1; clone_size: .; j_call: TRBJ2-5; d_call: .; cdr3_nt: TGCGCCAGCAGCGGAGGCAGGGGAGAGACCCAGTACTTC; cdr3_aa: CASSGGRGETQYF
v_call: TRBV4-3; clone_size: .; j_call: TRBJ2-7; d_call: .; cdr3_nt: TGCGCCAGCAGCCAAGACATTTCGGTGACTACACTGTACTTC; cdr3_aa: CASSQDISVTTLYF
v_call: TRBV9; clone_size: .; j_call: TRBJ1-2; d_call: .; cdr3_nt: TGTGCCAGCAGCGTAGGCACAGGGAATGGCTACACCTTC; cdr3_aa: CASSVGTGNGYTF
v_call: TRBV5-1; clone_size: .; j_call: TRBJ2-3; d_call: .; cdr3_nt: TGCGCCAGCAGCTTATCGAGGGAGGATACGCAGTATTTT; cdr3_aa: CASSLSREDTQYF
v_call: TRBV30; clone_size: .; j_call: TRBJ1-1; d_call: TRBD1; cdr3_nt: TGTGCCTGGATCTCAGGGACAGGCCCCACTGAAGCTTTCTTT; cdr3_aa: CAWISGTGPTEAFF
v_call: TRBV25-1; clone_size: few; j_call: TRBJ1-5; d_call: TRBD1; cdr3_nt: TGTGCCAGCAGTGGGGCAGGGGGCGGTCAGCCCCAGCATTTT; cdr3_aa: CASSGAGGGQPQHF
v_call: TRBV18; clone_size: .; j_call: TRBJ2-3; d_call: TRBD2; cdr3_nt: TGTGCCAGCTCACCCCCGAGCGGGGCCACAGATACGCAGTATTTT; cdr3_aa: CASSPPSGATDTQYF